A selection of T cell receptor beta chains follows, all from one sample in a study of cytomegalovirus exposure and HLA in healthy donors. Assay: immunoSEQ multiplex PCR; the TCRdb copy retains only in-frame clones and omits some. Here the sample spans about 82,000 clones, 70% to 75% being singletons. Material: PBMCs. The receptors originated from a woman aged 50 to 60 in good health and CMV-seropositive. Both conserved end residues are part of each CDR3. Each record gives: J gene, V gene, clone size, CDR3 protein. Rows give clone size only sometimes, using once, few, many, or a class for an expanded clone.

TRBJ2-7,TRBV9,once,CASSVDVGQNYEQYF
TRBJ2-1,TRBV28,.,CASSSLAGGPGRGNEQFF
TRBJ1-2,TRBV6-5,.,CASSYPTGTGNYGYTF
TRBJ2-1,TRBV25-1,few,CASSRVVEQFF
TRBJ2-2,TRBV16,few,CASSQSSPRQLFF
TRBJ2-1,TRBV20-1,.,CSALGTTQQFF
TRBJ2-7,TRBV21-1,.,CASSSTGLQYF
TRBJ2-7,TRBV11-3,.,CASSLEARAYEQYF
TRBJ1-2,TRBV9,.,CASSVAQGSYGYTF
TRBJ2-4,TRBV6-1,.,CASSNRDRINIQYF
TRBJ2-7,TRBV6-5,once,CASSPTGTYYEQYF
TRBJ2-1,TRBV19,.,CASKRADSSYNEQFF
TRBJ2-7,TRBV19,.,CASKDSYEQYF
TRBJ2-2,TRBV2,.,CASSGVQGVAGELFF
TRBJ1-1,TRBV4-1,.,CASSREGSSTEAFF
TRBJ2-3,TRBV9,.,CASSPLAGASTDTQYF
TRBJ2-3,TRBV2,few,CASSGTSTSTDTQYF
TRBJ1-5,TRBV19,.,CASSIGSAQPQHF
TRBJ2-1,TRBV7-6,.,CASSLGSRNNEQFF
TRBJ1-1,TRBV5-6,few,CASSLEELETEAFF
TRBJ1-2,TRBV19,.,CASRFGVGAYGYTF
TRBJ1-2,TRBV6-5,.,CASRNTGSYGYTF
TRBJ1-4,TRBV5-6,once,CASSHRGEEKLFF
TRBJ2-7,TRBV5-6,.,CASSGPPQGLDEQYF
TRBJ2-1,TRBV9,.,CASSPIGLAGKEQFF
TRBJ1-1,TRBV28,.,CASSSRNSRGAFF
TRBJ2-1,TRBV29-1,.,CSGTRLAGVVEQFF
TRBJ2-7,TRBV2,.,CAITGQYEQYF
TRBJ2-5,TRBV11-2,once,CASSFGTGETQYF
TRBJ2-1,TRBV2,.,CASSESRVAVNEQFF
TRBJ1-1,TRBV5-5,.,CASSLVQGTEAFF
TRBJ2-7,TRBV27,.,CATRAGILNEQYF
TRBJ1-1,TRBV2,.,CASSEARRAEAFF
TRBJ2-2,TRBV30,few,CAWSSAGWTGELFF
TRBJ2-4,TRBV29-1,.,CSFRQGHIQYF
TRBJ1-5,TRBV27,.,CASRLTGTGGNPQHF
TRBJ1-1,TRBV29-1,.,CSVADRMNTEAFF
TRBJ2-1,TRBV6-5,.,CASSYNPSDNEQFF
TRBJ2-7,TRBV18,.,CASSPPAGEQYF
TRBJ2-7,TRBV28,few,CASSRSGTGLNYEQYF
TRBJ2-2,TRBV7-9,few,CASSSGLAGAGELFF
TRBJ2-1,TRBV28,.,CASSLTTGGRNEQFF
TRBJ2-1,TRBV19,.,CASSDQDKATYNEQFF
TRBJ2-6,TRBV7-9,.,CASSPGPEREISGANVLTF
TRBJ1-3,TRBV30,.,CAWGQGPPSGNTIYF
TRBJ2-1,TRBV7-8,once,CASSFDQGRSEQFF